This T cell receptor (beta chain) was profiled in a study of T cells after yellow fever vaccination. Study-level background: Each low-cell-number fraction was prepared by means of SMART-Seq v4 Ultra Low Input. Study-wide results and limits: CD4 and CD8 compartments shared a small share of clonotypes, likely from convergent recombination. The bulk population could contribute abundant contaminating clonotypes to FACS-sorted repertoires. Reappearing after the booster were most of the clones from primary vaccination (roughly 95% CD4, 88% CD8).

Deletions cut 2 bases from V and 9 bases from J, with 11 bases between. CDR1 and CDR2 (germline): SGHTA, FQGNSA. The CDR3 runs to 13 residues. TCRdb reprocessed the 5' RACE reads with MiXCR, giving one entry per CDR3 protein. The sample consists of some 500,000 distinct CDR3 sequences, about 14% of them appearing once. Of note for this clonotype: Its matching antigen is unknown.

This clonotype originated in a young man who received the YFV17D yellow fever vaccine. The chain is built from TRBV7-2 and TRBJ2-1; the D is unclear. The material was PBMCs, obtained on the day of the yellow fever booster vaccination. In nucleotides, the CDR3 is TGTGCCAGCAGCTTACGGATAGCCGGTGAGCAGTTCTTC. Translating gives CASSLRIAGEQFF.